This T cell receptor beta chain emerged from a study of blood T cell repertoires in COVID-19. Overall study context: PBMCs, B-cell-depleted T cells, or T cells provided the cDNA or gDNA that made up the material.

Per the authors' pipeline: It was from reference gene primer amplification that nucleated cell counts were estimated. Data came from immunoSEQ multiplex PCR; TCRdb stores just in-frame clones and leaves some out. D and trimming were read from the DNA, whereas the V and J calls and clone size are those reported in that table. The sample carries 85,000 to 130,000 clones, over 65% recorded once. Germline V gene sequence: CDR1 LNHDA, CDR2 SQIVND (reference sequence). There are 12 residues in the CDR3. J gave up 0 bases and V 9 bases, and 2 bases lay outside the gene matches. The sample taken for sequencing was peripheral blood. This TCR was sampled from an elderly man with COVID-19, enrolled during active disease. V usage is TRBV19 and J usage is TRBJ2-7; 7 nucleotides agree with TRBD2. The DNA for the CDR3 is TGTGCCAGCGGACTAGGCTCCTACGAGCAGTACTTC. Protein: CASGLGSYEQYF. Full variable domain (rest looked up from reference TRBV19 and TRBJ2-7): DGGITQSPKYLFRKEGQNVTLSCEQNLNHDAMYWYRQDPGQGLRLIYYSQIVNDFQKGDIAEGYSVSREKKESFPLTVTSAQKNPTAFYLCASGLGSYEQYFGPGTRLTVT.